Following are 22 T cell receptor beta chains from one sample sequenced in a study of regulatory T cells in long-lasting Graves disease. Construction of the TCR beta libraries employed iRepertoire HTBI primers in conjunction with Arm-PCR of CDR3 regions. TCRdb re-called the multiplex PCR reads with MiXCR, one entry per CDR3 protein. The sample lists approximately 540,000 distinct CDR3 sequences, 9.5% to 15% occurring once. Noted time point: newly diagnosed GD, antithyroid drugs for less than 3 months. RNA isolated from PBMCs was used to make the TCR library. The same data also contributed to another study, on T cells in Graves' hyperthyroidism and ophthalmopathy.

Here the sequenced sample was peripheral blood mononuclear cells (PBMCs), taken at new diagnosis, from a patient treated with antithyroid drugs. The receptors were gathered from a woman between 25 and 40 years old with Graves disease.

This clonotype was recorded at least ten times. The genes are TRBV20-1 and TRBJ1-6, with 8 bases aligning to TRBD1. This CDR3 is 15 amino acids long. Germline lookup yields CDR1 DFQATT and CDR2 SNEGSKA (reference sequence). V lost 1 base, J lost 9 bases, and 8 bases stayed unmatched. The CDR3 DNA follows: TGCAGTGCTAGAGCTTTGACAGGGGAAGGTTCACCCCTCCACTTT. Its translation: CSARALTGEGSPLHF.

The chain has TRBV19 and TRBJ1-1, with 9 positions matching TRBD1. The trim removed 5 bases at V and 5 bases at J, leaving 6 bases unmatched. Germline CDR1 LNHDA, CDR2 SQIVND (reference sequence). There are 14 residues in the CDR3. The CDR3 loop is CASSPYDRGTEAFF. The CDR3 DNA is TGTGCCAGTAGTCCCTACGACAGGGGGACTGAAGCTTTCTTT.

This clonotype has at least ten counts. The V call is TRBV20-1, the J call TRBJ2-1, with D perhaps matching TRBD2 (6 bases). This CDR3 is built from 12 residues. The V end was cut by 8 bases, the J end by 7 bases, with 15 bases between. In germline, CDR1 is DFQATT, CDR2 SNEGSKA (reference sequence). The CDR3, as DNA: TGCAGTCCCCGACTAGGTGCGAATGAGCAGTTCTTC. Its translation is CSPRLGANEQFF.

In its sample, this clonotype was seen many times. The rearrangement links TRBV18 to TRBJ1-1, with no clear D. Germline V gives CDR1 KGHSH, CDR2 LQKENI. Trimming removed 4 bases from V and 2 bases from J, with 14 bases in between. The CDR3 spans 15 residues. This CDR3 is CASSLNHGGNTEAFF. The CDR3 DNA reads as TGTGCCAGCTCACTGAACCACGGAGGAAACACTGAAGCTTTCTTT.

At least ten counts were recorded for this clonotype. The chain carries TRBV6-1 and TRBJ2-2; no clear D. V was pared by 5 bases and J by 0 bases, with 13 bases between. This CDR3 has 16 residues. Germline V gene lookup returns CDR1 MNHNS and CDR2 SASEGT. CDR3 amino acids: CASSYLSDTNTGELFF. DNA of the CDR3: TGTGCCAGCAGTTATCTATCGGATACGAACACCGGGGAGCTGTTTTTT.

For this clonotype: This may arise from a read error, as a much more abundant clone is one base away. The rearrangement links TRBV20-1 to TRBJ2-1; D gene ambiguous. This CDR3 spans 12 amino acids. Germline-derived CDR1 and CDR2 are DFQATT and SNEGSKA (reference sequence). CDR3 protein: CSATNIYNEQCF. CDR3 nucleotides: TGCAGTGCTACGAATATCTACAATGAGCAGTGCTTC.

This clonotype was detected only a few times. The V call is TRBV6-2 or TRBV6-3, the J call TRBJ2-3; 8 positions agree with TRBD2. V lost 3 bases to trimming and J lost 5 bases; unmatched junction nucleotides: 1. The CDR3 runs 13 residues. Per the germline V gene, CDR1 is MNHEY and CDR2 is SVGEGT. CDR3 in amino acids: CASSYAGGDTQYF. The DNA of the CDR3 is TGTGCCAGCAGTTATGCGGGGGGAGATACGCAGTATTTT.

Only a few counts were recorded for this clonotype. The chain combines TRBV6-5 with TRBJ2-5; TRBD2 is a possible D gene (6 bases). The V gene lost 2 bases and the J gene lost 4 bases, with 17 bases spanning the gap. The germline CDR1 and CDR2 sequences are MNHEY and SVGAGI. This CDR3 comprises 16 residues. The CDR3 DNA follows: TGTGCCAGCAGTTACGGCCTAGCGAGATTTTTAGAGACCCAGTACTTC. Translated: CASSYGLARFLETQYF.

This clonotype has a count of ten or more. The CDR3 region is CASSPHDRAAFF. As DNA, the CDR3 is TGTGCCAGCAGCCCCCACGACAGGGCGGCTTTCTTT. The chain recombines TRBV13 with TRBJ1-1; 7 bases fit TRBD1. The CDR3 has 12 residues. Per germline, CDR1 PRHDT and CDR2 FYEKMQ (reference sequence). V lost 5 bases and J lost 11; bases outside the gene matches: 8.

This clonotype was seen a few times. V usage is TRBV7-2 and J usage is TRBJ1-4; the D gene is possibly TRBD1 (5 bases). V gave up 1 base and J gave up 8 bases, with 14 bases separating them. The CDR3 contains 15 residues. CDR1 SGHTA and CDR2 FQGNSA come from the germline V gene. The CDR3 region is CASSLVEGAEEKLFF. Here the CDR3 DNA reads TGTGCCAGCAGCTTAGTCGAAGGGGCGGAGGAAAAACTGTTTTTT. Variable domain in full (rest from reference TRBV7-2 and TRBJ1-4): GAGVSQSPSNKVTEKGKDVELRCDPISGHTALYWYRQSLGQGLEFLIYFQGNSAPDKSGLPSDRFSAERTGGSVSTLTIQRTQQEDSAVYLCASSLVEGAEEKLFFGSGTQLSVL.

This clonotype was counted only a few times. This may arise from a read error, as a much more abundant clone is one base away. V gene TRBV11-3 combines with J gene TRBJ2-1; TRBD1 might be the D (5 bases). The CDR3 has 13 amino acids. Germline CDR1 SGHNT, CDR2 YENEEA. CDR3 sequence reads: CASSLGVTAEQCF. Here the CDR3 DNA reads TGTGCCAGCAGCTTAGGGGTGACAGCTGAGCAGTGCTTC. The full variable domain, its missing parts supplied by reference TRBV11-3 and TRBJ2-1, is EAGVVQSPRYKIIEKKQPVAFWCNPISGHNTLYWYLQNLGQGPELLIRYENEEAVDDSQLPKDRFSAERLKGVDSTLKIQPAELGDSAVYLCASSLGVTAEQCFGPGTRLTVL.

This clonotype has a count of ten or more. The V call is TRBV9, the J call TRBJ2-5; 7 bases fit TRBD2. CDR3 length: 13 amino acids. J was trimmed by 5 bases and V by 2 bases; bases with no gene match: 3. CDR1 and CDR2 from the germline V gene are SGDLS and YYNGEE. The CDR3 region has the DNA TGTGCCAGCAGCGTTACTAGCGCGGAGACCCAGTACTTC. Translated, it gives CASSVTSAETQYF.

This clonotype was counted many times. V is TRBV11-3 and J is TRBJ2-7, with D possibly being TRBD2 (6 bases). V was trimmed by 0 bases and J by 5 bases, leaving 8 bases between them. Germline V gene data show CDR1 as SGHNT and CDR2 as YENEEA. The CDR3 has 13 amino acids. The CDR3 sequence is CASSLEREDEQYF. The CDR3 nucleotides read TGTGCCAGCAGCTTAGAGAGGGAGGACGAGCAGTACTTC. The full variable domain, rest sourced from reference TRBV11-3 and TRBJ2-7, is EAGVVQSPRYKIIEKKQPVAFWCNPISGHNTLYWYLQNLGQGPELLIRYENEEAVDDSQLPKDRFSAERLKGVDSTLKIQPAELGDSAVYLCASSLEREDEQYFGPGTRLTVT.

This clonotype was observed a few times. The chain is built from TRBV7-9 and TRBJ2-7, with D possibly TRBD1 on 6 matching bases. Deletions cut 6 bases from V and 6 bases from J, with 21 bases between. The CDR3 extends over 15 amino acids. Germline CDR1 and CDR2: SEHNR and FQNEAQ (reference sequence). CDR3 nucleotide sequence: TGTGCCAGCAGTTTGGCCCAGGGGATGGTTGTCGAGCAGTACTTC. Residues: CASSLAQGMVVEQYF.

This clonotype appeared many times. The chain employs TRBV28 and TRBJ1-2; D might be TRBD1 (5 bases). Germline V lookup: CDR1 MDHEN, CDR2 SYDVKM. V was shortened by 0 bases and J by 6 bases, with 11 bases between the two germline ends. There are 14 residues in the CDR3. The CDR3 here is CASSLWSQGNGYTF. The CDR3 nucleotides are TGTGCCAGCAGTTTATGGTCTCAGGGAAATGGCTACACCTTC.

This clonotype was observed a few times. The chain uses TRBV7-8 and TRBJ2-2; possibly TRBD2 for D (5 bases). The CDR3 extends over 14 amino acids. From germline, CDR1 is SGHVS and CDR2 FQNEAQ. Trimming took 5 bases from V and 4 from J, leaving 11 bases between them. CDR3 coding DNA: TGTGCCAGCAGCCCTGACTACTCCACCGGGGAGCTGTTTTTT. Its protein product is CASSPDYSTGELFF.

This clonotype was observed at least ten times. V gene TRBV11-3 combines with J gene TRBJ2-1; tentative D call: TRBD2 (6 bases). Between the trimmed V and J ends, which lost 1 base and 2 bases, there was a span of 15 bases. Germline V gene lookup returns CDR1 SGHNT and CDR2 YENEEA. CDR3 size: 17 residues. The DNA for the CDR3 is TGTGCCAGCAGCTTAGGGACGGGACTCCGGACCTACAATGAGCAGTTCTTC. Translated, it gives CASSLGTGLRTYNEQFF. The entire variable domain, with the rest obtained from reference TRBV11-3 and TRBJ2-1, is as follows: EAGVVQSPRYKIIEKKQPVAFWCNPISGHNTLYWYLQNLGQGPELLIRYENEEAVDDSQLPKDRFSAERLKGVDSTLKIQPAELGDSAVYLCASSLGTGLRTYNEQFFGPGTRLTVL.

V gene TRBV5-6 combines with J gene TRBJ2-7; TRBD1 agrees at 8 bases. The CDR3 is 14 residues long. Germline V gives CDR1 SGHDT, CDR2 YYEEEE. V lost 3 bases to trimming and J lost 4 bases; unmatched junction nucleotides: 6. The DNA for the CDR3 is TGTGCCAGCAGCTACTACCAGGGGGCGTACGAGCAGTACTTC. Amino acid sequence: CASSYYQGAYEQYF.

This clonotype was counted at least ten times. The chain employs TRBV10-3 and TRBJ2-5; 9 bases are a match to TRBD1. The CDR3 contains 15 residues. V shed 3 bases, J shed 2 bases, and the junction held 4 bases outside the gene matches. CDR1 is ENHRY, CDR2 SYGVKD, per germline. The CDR3 here is CAISDTGTGQETQYF. CDR3 DNA: TGTGCCATCAGTGATACCGGGACAGGGCAAGAGACCCAGTACTTC.

In its sample, this clonotype was seen many times. This CDR3 is CAWIPTGGRETQYF. Written as DNA, the CDR3 is TGTGCCTGGATTCCAACGGGGGGCAGAGAGACCCAGTACTTC. The chain uses TRBV30 and TRBJ2-5; D perhaps matches TRBD2 (7 bases). The CDR3 runs 14 residues. Per germline, CDR1 GTSNPN and CDR2 SVGIG (reference sequence). Deletions cut 4 bases from V and 4 bases from J, with 16 bases between.

This clonotype was recorded many times. The rearrangement links TRBV20-1 to TRBJ2-1; 10 nucleotides match TRBD1. This CDR3 is built from 13 residues. Looked up from germline, CDR1 is DFQATT and CDR2 is SNEGSKA (reference sequence). The V segment lost 6 bases and the J segment 7 bases; nucleotides outside the gene matches: 6. The CDR3 nucleotides read TGCAGTGCAACCCCGGGACAGGGGAATGAGCAGTTCTTC. Translation: CSATPGQGNEQFF.

This clonotype was seen at least ten times. V is TRBV2 and J is TRBJ1-4, with unresolved D. With 4 bases removed from V and 0 bases from J, the gap between germline ends came to 9 bases. Per germline, CDR1 SNHLY and CDR2 FYNNEI. This CDR3 contains 15 residues. The CDR3, as DNA: TGTGCCAGCAGTGCGACGAGTGCAACTAATGAAAAACTGTTTTTT. It translates to CASSATSATNEKLFF.